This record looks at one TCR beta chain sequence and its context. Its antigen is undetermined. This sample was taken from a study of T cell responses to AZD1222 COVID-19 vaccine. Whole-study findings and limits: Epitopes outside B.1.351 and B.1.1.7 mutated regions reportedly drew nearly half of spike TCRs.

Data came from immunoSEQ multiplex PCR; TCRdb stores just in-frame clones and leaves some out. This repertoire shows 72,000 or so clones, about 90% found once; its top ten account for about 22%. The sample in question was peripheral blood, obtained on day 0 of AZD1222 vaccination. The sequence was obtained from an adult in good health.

CDR3 DNA sequence: TGTGCCAGCAGCTGGCCGGGAGGGCGGACAGATACGCAGTATTTT. Translated, it gives CASSWPGGRTDTQYF. The J gene is TRBJ2-3, the V gene TRBV5-4; TRBD2 aligns across 8 bases. The germline gives CDR1 SGHNT, CDR2 YYREEE (reference sequence). CDR3 length: 15 residues. V lost 3 bases, J lost 3 bases, and 6 bases stayed unmatched.